This T cell receptor (beta chain) comes out of a study of T cells after yellow fever vaccination. This clonotype appeared a few times. TCRdb passed the 5' RACE reads through MiXCR, listing each CDR3 protein once. Of almost 600,000 distinct CDR3 sequences listed, about 13% are singletons. From germline, CDR1 is SGHNT and CDR2 YYREEE (reference sequence). Losses at the gene ends were 1 base for V and 8 bases for J; bases not matched to a gene: 10. The CDR3 consists of 16 residues. The specimen comprised PBMCs, sampled on the day of the yellow fever booster vaccination. The source is a man aged 25 to 45 who received the YFV17D yellow fever vaccine. V usage is TRBV5-4 and J usage is TRBJ2-1; 9 bases align to TRBD2. This CDR3 is CASSLKRLAGTDEQFF. The CDR3 DNA reads TGTGCCAGCAGCTTGAAGCGCCTAGCGGGGACAGATGAGCAGTTCTTC.